This TCR beta chain comes out of a study of response to subunit inactivated influenza vaccine. Note on this clonotype: Its specificity is unknown.

The CDR3 loop spans 15 amino acids. The V gene lost 6 bases and the J gene lost 3 bases, with 18 bases spanning the gap. CDR1 and CDR2 from the germline V gene are MDHEN and SYDVKM. Via MiXCR, TCRdb re-called the RT-PCR reads, giving one row per CDR3 protein. The sample yields 650,000 to 850,000 distinct CDR3 sequences, 11% to 15% seen once. Study observations and caveats: Authors suggested seasonal influenza vaccinations each recruit few new T cells.

The TCR was taken from a man aged 50 or older who received an inactivated influenza vaccine. The V and J genes are TRBV28 and TRBJ2-7; D not certain. Sequencing used PBMCs from blood, obtained less than 15 days before vaccination. The CDR3 region has the DNA TGTGCCAGCAGCAATGTGGGTCGCTGGAACTACGAGCAGTACTTC. It yields the protein CASSNVGRWNYEQYF.